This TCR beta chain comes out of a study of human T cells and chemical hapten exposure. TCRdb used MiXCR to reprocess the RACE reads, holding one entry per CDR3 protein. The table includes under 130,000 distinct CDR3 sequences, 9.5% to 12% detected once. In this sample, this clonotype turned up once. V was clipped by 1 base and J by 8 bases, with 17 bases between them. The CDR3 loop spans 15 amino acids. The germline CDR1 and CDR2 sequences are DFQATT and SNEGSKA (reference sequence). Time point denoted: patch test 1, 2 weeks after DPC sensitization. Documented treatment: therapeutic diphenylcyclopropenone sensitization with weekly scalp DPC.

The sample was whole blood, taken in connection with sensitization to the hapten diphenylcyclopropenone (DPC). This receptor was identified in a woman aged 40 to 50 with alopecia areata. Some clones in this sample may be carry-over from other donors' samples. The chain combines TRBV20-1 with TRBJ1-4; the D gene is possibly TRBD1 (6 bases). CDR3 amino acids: CSARAPGGPGEKLFF. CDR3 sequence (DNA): TGCAGTGCTAGAGCCCCCGGGGGGCCCGGGGAAAAACTGTTTTTT.